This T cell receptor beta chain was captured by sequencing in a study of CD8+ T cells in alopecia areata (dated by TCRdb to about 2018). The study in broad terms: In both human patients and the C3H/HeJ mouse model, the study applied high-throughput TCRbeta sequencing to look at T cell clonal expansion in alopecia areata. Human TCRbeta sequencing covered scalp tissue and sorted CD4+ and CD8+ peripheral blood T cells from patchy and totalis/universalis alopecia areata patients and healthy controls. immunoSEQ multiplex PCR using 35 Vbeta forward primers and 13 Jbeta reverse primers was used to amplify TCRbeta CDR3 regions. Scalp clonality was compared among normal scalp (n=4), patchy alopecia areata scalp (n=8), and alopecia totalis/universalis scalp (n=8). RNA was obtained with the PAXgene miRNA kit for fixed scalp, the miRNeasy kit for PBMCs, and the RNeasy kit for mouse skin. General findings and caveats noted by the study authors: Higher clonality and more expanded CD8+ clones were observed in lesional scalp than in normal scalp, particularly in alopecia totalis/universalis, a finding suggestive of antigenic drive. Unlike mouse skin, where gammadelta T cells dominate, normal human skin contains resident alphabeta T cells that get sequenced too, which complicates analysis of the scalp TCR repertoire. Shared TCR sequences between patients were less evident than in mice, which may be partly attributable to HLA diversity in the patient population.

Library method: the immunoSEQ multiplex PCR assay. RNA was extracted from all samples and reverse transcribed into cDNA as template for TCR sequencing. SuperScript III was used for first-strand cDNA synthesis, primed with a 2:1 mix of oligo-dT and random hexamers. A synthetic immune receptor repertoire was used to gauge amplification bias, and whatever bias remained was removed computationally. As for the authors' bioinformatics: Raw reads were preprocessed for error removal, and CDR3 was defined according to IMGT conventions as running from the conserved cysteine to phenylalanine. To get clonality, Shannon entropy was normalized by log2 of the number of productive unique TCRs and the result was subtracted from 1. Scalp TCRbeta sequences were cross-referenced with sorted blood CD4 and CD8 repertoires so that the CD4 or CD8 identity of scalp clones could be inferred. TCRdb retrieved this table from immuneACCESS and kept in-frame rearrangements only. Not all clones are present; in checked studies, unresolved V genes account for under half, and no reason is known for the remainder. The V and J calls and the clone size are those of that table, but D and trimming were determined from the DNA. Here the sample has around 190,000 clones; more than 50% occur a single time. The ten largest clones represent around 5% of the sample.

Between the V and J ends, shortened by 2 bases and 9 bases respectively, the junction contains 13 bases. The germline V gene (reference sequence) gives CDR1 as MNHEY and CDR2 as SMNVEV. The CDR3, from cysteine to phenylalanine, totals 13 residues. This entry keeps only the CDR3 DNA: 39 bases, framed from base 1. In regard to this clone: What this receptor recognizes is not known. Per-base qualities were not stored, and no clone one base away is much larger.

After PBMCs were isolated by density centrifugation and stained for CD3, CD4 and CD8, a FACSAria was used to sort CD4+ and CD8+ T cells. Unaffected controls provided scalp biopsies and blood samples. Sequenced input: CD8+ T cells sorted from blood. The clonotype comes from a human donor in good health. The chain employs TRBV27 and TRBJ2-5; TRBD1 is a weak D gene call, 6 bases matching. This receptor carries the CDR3 CASSLTGSGAQYF. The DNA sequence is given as TGTGCCAGCAGTTTAACAGGGTCCGGGGCCCAGTACTTC.